The 4 T cell receptor beta chains below were found in one sample sequenced in a study of cytomegalovirus exposure and HLA in healthy donors. The PCR ran on 60 Vbeta and 13 Jbeta primers. Profiled with immunoSEQ multiplex PCR; TCRdb holds only in-frame clones, not every one. The sample yields roughly 77,000 clones, around 10% seen once. The sequenced material came from PBMCs. The receptors here all came from a man between 60 and 75 years old in good health and CMV-seropositive.

This chain joins TRBV27 and TRBJ1-5, with 11 bases matching TRBD1. Germline V CDR1 and CDR2: MNHEY, SMNVEV (reference sequence). The trim removed 5 bases at V and 4 bases at J, leaving 4 bases unmatched. CDR3 length: 15 residues. The CDR3 loop is CASSPGTGGNQPQHF. In DNA form, the CDR3 reads TGTGCCAGCAGTCCGGGGACAGGGGGGAATCAGCCCCAGCATTTT.

The CDR3 nucleotides are TGTGCCGGCCTGGGGGGGAATCAGCCCCAGCATTTT. Translation: CAGLGGNQPQHF. The chain recombines TRBV7-9 with TRBJ1-5; D might be TRBD1 (5 bases). V lost 11 bases and J 4 bases, leaving 12 bases between the germline ends. Germline CDR1 is SEHNR and CDR2 is FQNEAQ (reference sequence). The CDR3 is 12 amino acids.

The rearrangement links TRBV12-5 to TRBJ2-3; D uncertain. Germline CDR1 LGHNT, CDR2 FRNRAP. The CDR3 consists of 13 residues. V shed 1 base and J shed 2 bases, with 4 bases lying between them. CDR3 sequence (DNA): TGTGCTAGTGGTTTGGCCAACACAGATACGCAGTATTTT. Translated, it gives CASGLANTDTQYF. Full variable domain (rest looked up from reference TRBV12-5 and TRBJ2-3): DARVTQTPRHKVTEMGQEVTMRCQPILGHNTVFWYRQTMMQGLELLAYFRNRAPLDDSGMPKDRFSAEMPDATLATLKIQPSEPRDSAVYFCASGLANTDTQYFGPGTRLTVL.

Here the CDR3 DNA reads TGTGCCAGCAGCCATAGACAGGGGTCTGGGGCCAACGTCCTGACTTTC. Translating gives CASSHRQGSGANVLTF. This rearrangement joins TRBV5-8 to TRBJ2-6, with 8 nucleotides matching TRBD1. The junction had 4 bases not matched to a gene; V was cut back by 4 bases and J by 1 base. The germline V gene has CDR1 SGHTS and CDR2 YDEGEE. This CDR3 is 16 amino acids long.